Listed below are T cell receptor beta chains from one sample, sequenced in a study of CD4 T cells in relation to SARS-CoV-2 and coronaviruses. TCRdb keeps only in-frame clones here, not all; method: immunoSEQ multiplex PCR. The profile shows 9,000 to 15,000 clones, around 80% of them singletons. No antigens are known for them. Sequencing was carried out using CD4+ T cells from PBMCs, cultured in vitro. The receptors were gathered from a human donor in good health. The CDR3 runs from the conserved cysteine through the conserved F or W. A D gene is named only where the DNA matches it firmly. For some rows the clone size is stated as once, few or many, or as a class when expanded; others skip it.

J gene	V gene	D gene	clone size	CDR3 protein	CDR3 DNA
TRBJ2-1	TRBV2	TRBD2	-	CASSGDSGESYNEQFF	TGTGCCAGCAGTGGTGATAGCGGGGAGTCCTACAATGAGCAGTTCTTC
TRBJ2-2	TRBV6-2/TRBV6-3	TRBD2	-	CASSYPLGTTYTGELFF	TGTGCCAGCAGTTACCCCCTCGGGACTACCTACACCGGGGAGCTGTTTTTT
TRBJ2-7	TRBV3-1/TRBV3-2	-	few	CASSPAPLSEQYF	TGTGCCAGCAGCCCCGCACCTCTAAGCGAGCAGTACTTC
TRBJ2-1	TRBV11-3	TRBD2	-	CARSVEREGQGEQFF	TGTGCCAGGTCCGTTGAGCGGGAGGGCCAGGGTGAGCAGTTCTTC
TRBJ1-6	TRBV9	-	-	CASSAGQNMGYNSPLHF	TGTGCCAGCAGCGCTGGACAGAACATGGGATATAATTCACCCCTCCACTTT
TRBJ2-1	TRBV19	-	-	CASSSPRPGLLYNEQFF	TGTGCCAGTAGTTCTCCCCGGCCGGGACTCCTATACAATGAGCAGTTCTTC
TRBJ1-4	TRBV14	-	-	CASSQEPRADNEKLFF	TGTGCCAGCAGCCAAGAACCCCGGGCCGATAATGAAAAACTGTTTTTT
TRBJ2-7	TRBV6-6	-	-	CASSYPGINEQYF	TGTGCCAGCAGTTACCCGGGGATCAACGAGCAGTACTTC
TRBJ2-5	TRBV6-2/TRBV6-3	TRBD2	-	CASSKTSGQETQYF	TGTGCCAGCAGTAAGACTAGCGGCCAAGAGACCCAGTACTTC
TRBJ1-2	TRBV7-2	TRBD1	-	CASSSPGQGGYTF	TGTGCCAGCAGCTCCCCGGGACAGGGGGGCTACACCTTC
TRBJ1-2	TRBV9	-	few	CASSAPEGLVNYGYTF	TGTGCCAGCAGCGCACCCGAAGGACTGGTAAACTATGGCTACACCTTC
TRBJ2-3	TRBV10-3	TRBD1	-	CAISEQGVPTDTQYF	TGTGCCATCAGTGAGCAGGGGGTTCCCACAGATACGCAGTATTTT
TRBJ2-6	TRBV3-1/TRBV3-2	-	-	CASSQGPSGGANVLTF	TGTGCCAGCAGCCAAGGACCTTCTGGTGGGGCCAACGTCCTGACTTTC
TRBJ2-7	TRBV18	TRBD1	-	CASSPLGQGSYEQYF	TGTGCCAGCTCACCCCTCGGACAGGGATCCTACGAGCAGTACTTC
TRBJ1-1	TRBV5-1	-	-	CASSLRSSLTEAFF	TGCGCCAGCAGCCTCCGCTCCTCCCTAACTGAAGCTTTCTTT
TRBJ2-3	TRBV5-1	TRBD2	-	CASSLAGGESDTQYF	TGCGCCAGCAGCTTGGCCGGGGGGGAGTCAGATACGCAGTATTTT
TRBJ2-7	TRBV9	-	once	CASSLTPDPYEQYF	TGTGCCAGCAGCCTTACCCCGGACCCTTACGAGCAGTACTTC
TRBJ2-3	TRBV18	-	-	CASSPSPGPDTQYF	TGTGCCAGCTCACCATCTCCAGGTCCAGATACGCAGTATTTT
TRBJ1-5	TRBV12-2	-	-	CASRLAGAGKDSNQPQHF	TGTGCAAGTCGCTTAGCTGGAGCAGGGAAGGATAGCAATCAGCCCCAGCATTTT
TRBJ2-7	TRBV7-3	TRBD1	-	CASSVTGQGYEQYF	TGTGCCAGCAGCGTGACGGGACAGGGGTACGAGCAGTACTTC
TRBJ2-1	TRBV6-5	-	-	CASSNWDFNEQFF	TGTGCCAGCAGTAATTGGGACTTCAATGAGCAGTTCTTC
TRBJ1-1	TRBV9	-	-	CASSVHLMNTEAFF	TGTGCCAGCAGCGTACACCTTATGAACACTGAAGCTTTCTTT
TRBJ1-5	TRBV4-1	TRBD1	-	CASSRQGVGGNQPQHF	TGCGCCAGCAGTCGACAGGGGGTCGGAGGCAATCAGCCCCAGCATTTT
TRBJ2-3	TRBV18	-	-	CASSPREANTDTQYF	TGTGCCAGCTCACCAAGGGAAGCCAACACAGATACGCAGTATTTT
TRBJ2-2	TRBV4-3	-	few	CASSQDLRGPGELFF	TGCGCCAGCAGCCAAGATTTGAGGGGTCCCGGGGAGCTGTTTTTT
TRBJ2-7	TRBV6-2/TRBV6-3	-	few	CASSYSALYEQYF	TGTGCCAGCAGTTACTCGGCCCTATACGAGCAGTACTTC
TRBJ2-7	TRBV11-2	-	-	CASGTYEQYF	TGTGCCAGTGGAACTTACGAGCAGTACTTC
TRBJ2-7	TRBV9	TRBD2	-	CASSVGASGTYYEQYF	TGTGCCAGCAGCGTAGGAGCTAGCGGGACGTACTACGAGCAGTACTTC
TRBJ2-2	TRBV5-4	-	-	CASSRNRVENTGELFF	TGTGCCAGCAGCCGAAACAGGGTAGAAAACACCGGGGAGCTGTTTTTT
TRBJ2-1	TRBV5-4	TRBD2	-	CASSRRGGSSYNEQFF	TGTGCCAGCAGCCGACGGGGGGGGAGCTCCTACAATGAGCAGTTCTTC
TRBJ1-6	TRBV6-5	-	-	CASSSSPNSPLHF	TGTGCCAGCAGTTCCTCTCCCAATTCACCCCTCCACTTT
TRBJ2-6	TRBV7-6	-	once	CASSPWDGLESGANVLTF	TGTGCCAGCAGCCCCTGGGATGGGCTAGAAAGTGGGGCCAACGTCCTGACTTTC
TRBJ1-1	TRBV29-1	TRBD1	-	CSVRQGDGEAFF	TGCAGCGTCAGACAGGGCGATGGGGAAGCTTTCTTT
TRBJ1-2	TRBV9	TRBD1	-	CASSEGADYGYTF	TGTGCCAGCAGCGAGGGGGCGGACTATGGCTACACCTTC
TRBJ1-1	TRBV7-2	-	-	CASTLAALNTEAFF	TGTGCCAGCACCCTGGCAGCTTTGAACACTGAAGCTTTCTTT
TRBJ1-2	TRBV3-1/TRBV3-2	-	-	CASSTARRTANYGYTF	TGTGCCAGCAGCACCGCCAGGCGAACGGCTAACTATGGCTACACCTTC
TRBJ1-3	TRBV4-3	-	-	CASSQELGGSGNTIYF	TGCGCCAGCAGCCAAGAATTGGGGGGTTCTGGAAACACCATATATTTT
TRBJ2-1	TRBV5-1	-	-	CASSLDNEQFF	TGCGCCAGCAGCTTAGACAATGAGCAGTTCTTC
TRBJ1-5	TRBV4-1	-	-	CASSQEGRGAGQPQHF	TGCGCCAGCAGCCAAGAAGGGCGAGGGGCGGGGCAGCCCCAGCATTTT
TRBJ1-2	TRBV25-1	TRBD1	once	CASSGGTGLGYTF	TGTGCCAGCAGTGGAGGGACAGGGCTTGGCTACACCTTC
TRBJ2-3	TRBV12-3/TRBV12-4	-	-	CASGAHYTQYF	TGTGCCAGCGGCGCCCATTATACGCAGTATTTT
TRBJ2-3	TRBV27	-	-	CASSLRGRATDTQYF	TGTGCCAGCAGTCTAAGGGGCAGGGCCACAGATACGCAGTATTTT
TRBJ2-4	TRBV19	-	-	CASTPGRANRIQYF	TGTGCCAGTACCCCCGGCAGGGCGAATCGCATTCAGTACTTC
TRBJ2-3	TRBV4-3	-	-	CASSQNFLLTDTQYF	TGCGCCAGCAGCCAAAACTTCCTTTTGACAGATACGCAGTATTTT
TRBJ2-2	TRBV5-1	TRBD2	-	CASSLVGLAMTGELFF	TGCGCCAGCAGCTTGGTAGGACTAGCGATGACCGGGGAGCTGTTTTTT